Included here is one TCR beta chain sequence, with context. Its antigen remains unknown. This entry is derived from a study of graft-versus-host responses after intestinal transplantation. Background on the study: Each transplant was multivisceral, liver-intestinal, or isolated intestinal.

CDR1 is MNHNS and CDR2 is SASEGT in the germline V gene. Trimming removed 4 bases from V and 4 bases from J; junction bases left unmatched: 13. The CDR3 totals 17 residues. Profiling relied on immunoSEQ multiplex PCR, and the TCRdb table lists in-frame clones only, not all of them. Altogether 90,000 to 150,000 clones are present, approximately 95% being singletons, with the ten largest covering over 2.5%. The V gene is TRBV6-1, the J gene TRBJ2-3, with TRBD2 identical over 8 bases. Sequencing was performed on unstimulated CD8+ T cells sorted from spleen or lymph node cells, taken before intestinal transplant. This sequence originates from a human donor who received an intestinal transplant. The CDR3 sequence is CASSAGLAGWGPDTQYF. DNA for the CDR3: TGTGCCAGCAGTGCTGGACTAGCCGGTTGGGGGCCAGATACGCAGTATTTT.